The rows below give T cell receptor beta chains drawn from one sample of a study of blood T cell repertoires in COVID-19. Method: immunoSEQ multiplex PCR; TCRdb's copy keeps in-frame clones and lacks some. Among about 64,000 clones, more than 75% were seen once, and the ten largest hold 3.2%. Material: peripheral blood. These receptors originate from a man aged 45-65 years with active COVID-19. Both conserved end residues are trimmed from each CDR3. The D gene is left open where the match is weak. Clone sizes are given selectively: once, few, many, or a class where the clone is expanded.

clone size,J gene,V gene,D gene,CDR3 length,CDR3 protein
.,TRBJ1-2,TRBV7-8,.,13,ASSLMTPMDYGYT
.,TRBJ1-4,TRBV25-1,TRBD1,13,ASSEPRGPNEKLF
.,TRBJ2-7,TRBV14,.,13,ASGHGGVPFYEQY
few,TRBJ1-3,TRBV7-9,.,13,ASSLLRQDGNTIY
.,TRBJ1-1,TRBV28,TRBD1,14,ASSSDRGLGYTEAF
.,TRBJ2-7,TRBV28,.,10,ASRGQFYEQY
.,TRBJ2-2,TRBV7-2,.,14,ASSLAGLATTGELF
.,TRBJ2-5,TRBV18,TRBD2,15,ASSYSGTSGAKETQY
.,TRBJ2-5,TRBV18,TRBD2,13,ASSPRAGVQETQY
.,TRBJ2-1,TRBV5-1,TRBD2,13,ASSVLAGGSNEQF
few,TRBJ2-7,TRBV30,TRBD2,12,AWSPSGGAYEQY
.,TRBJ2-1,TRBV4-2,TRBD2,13,ASSHTSGDYNEQF
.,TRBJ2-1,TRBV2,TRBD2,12,ASSTGTSGGEQF
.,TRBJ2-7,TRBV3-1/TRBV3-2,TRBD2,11,ASSGLAGIPLY
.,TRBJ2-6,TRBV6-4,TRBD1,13,ASRGQGSGANVLT
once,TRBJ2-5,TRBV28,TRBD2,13,ASKSDLAGQETQY
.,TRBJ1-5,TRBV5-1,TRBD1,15,ASSHPCRQGNNQPQH
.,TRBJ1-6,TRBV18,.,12,ASSSRQETSPLH
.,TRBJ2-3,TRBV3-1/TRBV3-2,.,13,ASSQDSSFGDTQY
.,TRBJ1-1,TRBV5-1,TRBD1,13,ASSFRDSANTEAF
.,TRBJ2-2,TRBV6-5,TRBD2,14,ASSFRLAGSTGELF
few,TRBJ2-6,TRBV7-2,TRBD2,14,ASSLPESGRDHVLT
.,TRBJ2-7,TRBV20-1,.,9,SARDPGEQY
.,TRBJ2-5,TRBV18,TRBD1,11,ASSQDRGETQY
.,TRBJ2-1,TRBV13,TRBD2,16,ASSSYHLSLAGVNEQF
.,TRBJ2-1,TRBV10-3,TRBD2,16,AISGRAGGKSSYNEQF
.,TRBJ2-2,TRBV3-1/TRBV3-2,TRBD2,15,ASRRLAGGPGTGELF
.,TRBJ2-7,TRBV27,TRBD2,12,ASGEREGRYEQY
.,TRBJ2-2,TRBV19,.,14,ASSVGTLANTGELF
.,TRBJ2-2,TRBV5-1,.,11,ASSLMAAGELF
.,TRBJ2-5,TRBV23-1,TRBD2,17,ASSQSRLAGGELWETQY
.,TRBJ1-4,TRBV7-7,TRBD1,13,ASSFRQGPGEKLF
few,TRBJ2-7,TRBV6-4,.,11,ASSDLVGSEQY
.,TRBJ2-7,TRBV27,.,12,ASRIRGPVYEQY
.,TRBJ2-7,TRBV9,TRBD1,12,ASSAHRGGNEQY
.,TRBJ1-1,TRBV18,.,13,ASSPGDLGSTEAF
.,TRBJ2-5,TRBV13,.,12,ASSLGGLQETQY
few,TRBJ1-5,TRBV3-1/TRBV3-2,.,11,ASSQELNQPQH
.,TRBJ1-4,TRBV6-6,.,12,ASSYDRSNEKLF
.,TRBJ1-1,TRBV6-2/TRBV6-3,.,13,ASSSTWQAVSEAF
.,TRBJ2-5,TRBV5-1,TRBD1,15,ASSFRDRGLGQETQY
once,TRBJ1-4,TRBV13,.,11,ASRRQLNEKLF
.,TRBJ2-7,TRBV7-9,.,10,ASSSTYYEQY
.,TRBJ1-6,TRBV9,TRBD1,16,ASSDEPGQHAYNSPLH
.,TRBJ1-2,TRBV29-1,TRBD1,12,SVEREQGVNGYT
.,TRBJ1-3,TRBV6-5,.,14,ASSYYSYSSGNTIY
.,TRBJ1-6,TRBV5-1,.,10,ASRRNNSPLH
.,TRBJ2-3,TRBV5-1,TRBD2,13,ASSWLAGVTDTQY
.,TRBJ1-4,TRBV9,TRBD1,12,ASSRTGLGEKLF
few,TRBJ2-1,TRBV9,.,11,ASSGLAGAEQF
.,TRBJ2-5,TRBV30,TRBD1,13,AWSRTGRRGETQY
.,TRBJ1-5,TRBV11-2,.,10,ASSRGDQPQH
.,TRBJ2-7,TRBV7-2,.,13,ASSPHRANGYEQY
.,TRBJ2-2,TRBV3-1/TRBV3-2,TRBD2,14,ASSPWTSGGGGELF